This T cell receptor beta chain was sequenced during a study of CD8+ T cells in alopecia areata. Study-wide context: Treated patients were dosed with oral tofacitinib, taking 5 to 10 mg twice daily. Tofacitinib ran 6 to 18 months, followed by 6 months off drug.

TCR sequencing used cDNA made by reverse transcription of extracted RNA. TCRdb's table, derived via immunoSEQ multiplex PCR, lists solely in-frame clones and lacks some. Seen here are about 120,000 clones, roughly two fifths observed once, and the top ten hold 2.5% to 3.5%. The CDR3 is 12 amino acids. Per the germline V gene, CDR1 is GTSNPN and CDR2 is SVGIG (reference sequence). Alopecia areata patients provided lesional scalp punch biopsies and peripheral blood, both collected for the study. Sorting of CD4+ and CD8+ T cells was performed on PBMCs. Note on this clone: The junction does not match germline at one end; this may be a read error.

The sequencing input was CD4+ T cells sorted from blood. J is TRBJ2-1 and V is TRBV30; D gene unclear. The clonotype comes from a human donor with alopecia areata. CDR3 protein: CAWSSSYNERFF. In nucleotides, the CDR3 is TGTGCCTGGAGTTCATCCTACAATGAGCGGTTCTTC.